This TCR beta chain emerged from a study of HIV-infected children after antiretroviral therapy interruption. The CDR3 is 15 residues long. The germline CDR1 and CDR2 sequences are SGHDN and FVKESK. Trimming cost V 5 bases and J 5 bases; bases outside gene matches: 11. Noted treatment: PENTA 11 planned treatment interruption arm or continuous ART arm. A 3' RACE protocol on RNA, with unique molecular identifiers, produced the TCR library. A single record per CDR3 protein comes from TCRdb applying MiXCR to the 3' RACE reads. The repertoire consists of around 41,000 distinct CDR3 sequences, with over 6% occurring once and the leading ten covering more than 0.75%. This clonotype was counted between two and nine times.

The source is a pool of human donors with HIV. The source was CD45RA+ CD4+ T cells from PBMCs, pooled from several time points, collected from a donor given antiretroviral therapy, either interrupted or continuous. The subset here: naive CD4+ CD45RA+ CD45RO- T cells. The chain combines TRBV14 with TRBJ1-1; the match to TRBD1 covers 7 bases. The CDR3 coding sequence is TGTGCCAGCAGCGACCAAGCAGGGGGAGGGACTGAAGCTTTCTTT. Amino acids: CASSDQAGGGTEAFF.